These 25 T cell receptor beta chains came from one sample sequenced in a study of CD8 T cells in Susac syndrome. With random hexamers, reverse transcription was performed on roughly 0.45 to 1 ug of RNA. TCRdb reprocessed the immunoSEQ multiplex PCR reads via MiXCR and lists one record per CDR3 protein. The data contain 250,000 to 300,000 distinct CDR3 sequences, roughly 85% of them singletons. The sequenced material came from CD8+ T cells from PBMCs. The source is a human donor with multiple sclerosis.

The rearrangement links TRBV23-1 to TRBJ1-5; 7 bases align to TRBD1. TRBV23-1 is an ORF for which the function is uncertain. With 0 bases clipped from V and 0 bases from J, the junction kept 11 bases outside the gene matches. There are 19 residues in the CDR3. The CDR3 DNA reads as TGCGCCAGCAGTCAATCGGGGACAGCCGGATTTTATAGCAATCAGCCCCAGCATTTT. Residues: CASSQSGTAGFYSNQPQHF.

The chain combines TRBV2 with TRBJ2-7, with 10 positions matching TRBD1. The CDR3 has 16 residues. Germline V lookup: CDR1 SNHLY, CDR2 FYNNEI. The V segment lost 6 bases and the J segment 1 base; nucleotides outside the gene matches: 9. The CDR3 nucleotides read TGTGCCAGCAGAGAGCCGGGACAGGGGCGTTCCTACGAGCAGTACTTC. It yields the protein CASREPGQGRSYEQYF.

This clonotype has a single count. The CDR3 protein is CASSFGGASNQPQHF. The CDR3 region has the DNA TGTGCCAGCAGCTTCGGGGGGGCAAGCAATCAGCCCCAGCATTTT. The chain joins TRBV7-9 to TRBJ1-5; TRBD1 is a possible D gene (6 bases). There are 15 residues in the CDR3. Trimming removed 3 bases at V and 1 base at J, with 10 bases between. The germline gives CDR1 SEHNR, CDR2 FQNEAQ (reference sequence). Variable domain in full (rest from reference TRBV7-9 and TRBJ1-5): DTGVSQNPRHKITKRGQNVTFRCDPISEHNRLYWYRQTLGQGPEFLTYFQNEAQLEKSRLLSDRFSAERPKGSFSTLEIQRTEQGDSAMYLCASSFGGASNQPQHFGDGTRLSIL.

V usage is TRBV12-5 and J usage is TRBJ1-2; D unresolved. The V end lost 2 bases, the J end lost 2 bases, and 9 bases lay between the germline ends. Germline V gene data show CDR1 as LGHNT and CDR2 as FRNRAP. The CDR3 covers 14 residues. The CDR3, as DNA: TGTGCTAGTGGTTTGACGCAGGAAAACTATGGCTACACCTTC. Its protein is CASGLTQENYGYTF.

V usage is TRBV27 and J usage is TRBJ1-2; D gene unclear. The length of the CDR3 is 14 residues. V was clipped by 3 bases and J by 5 bases, with 13 bases between them. Germline-derived CDR1 and CDR2 are MNHEY and SMNVEV (reference sequence). The CDR3 reads CASSFNRQAYGYTF. The CDR3 DNA follows: TGTGCCAGCAGTTTTAATAGGCAGGCTTATGGCTACACCTTC.

The chain combines TRBV6-6 with TRBJ2-3; D not resolved. The germline gives CDR1 MNHNY, CDR2 SVGAGI (reference sequence). The CDR3 spans 13 residues. Trimming cost V 5 bases and J 5 bases, with 11 bases left between them. The CDR3, as DNA: TGTGCCAGCAGTACTCTAGTTGAAGATACGCAGTATTTT. Protein: CASSTLVEDTQYF.

The V gene is TRBV5-1, the J gene TRBJ1-1, with 7 bases lining up with TRBD1. Germline CDR1 is SGHRS and CDR2 is YFSETQ. The V and J ends lost 0 bases and 3 bases, in that order; junction bases with no gene match: 2. CDR3 length equals 14 residues. DNA of the CDR3: TGCGCCAGCAGCTTGGAGGGGGCCCACACTGAAGCTTTCTTT. Translating it yields CASSLEGAHTEAFF.

Here the CDR3 DNA reads TGTGCCAGTAGTGAAGGGGCGGATAGCACAGATACGCAGTATTTT. This encodes CASSEGADSTDTQYF. V is TRBV19 and J is TRBJ2-3; D may be TRBD1 (5 bases). Germline loops: CDR1 LNHDA, CDR2 SQIVND (reference sequence). The CDR3 contains 15 residues. V lost 5 bases, J lost 0 bases, and 12 bases lay in between.

The V gene is TRBV5-1, the J gene TRBJ2-2; 10 nucleotides agree with TRBD2. Germline V CDR1 and CDR2: SGHRS, YFSETQ. This CDR3 region has 15 residues. The ends lost 0 bases at V and 6 bases at J; junction bases unmatched: 2. CDR3 sequence (DNA): TGCGCCAGCAGCTTGGAGCGGGAGGGTCCCGGGGAGCTGTTTTTT. Translating it yields CASSLEREGPGELFF.

The rearrangement links TRBV4-1 to TRBJ1-2; weak D call: TRBD1 (5 bases). Looked up from germline, CDR1 is MGHRA and CDR2 is YSYEKL. The CDR3 consists of 13 residues. Trimming cost V 4 bases and J 8 bases, with 14 bases left between them. CDR3 in amino acids: CASSLDWGSGYTF. DNA for the CDR3: TGCGCCAGCAGCCTGGATTGGGGGAGCGGCTACACCTTC.

V is TRBV28 and J is TRBJ2-7, with D unclear. V lost 2 bases to trimming and J lost 5 bases, with 13 bases between them. The CDR3 sequence is 14 residues long. The germline V gene encodes CDR1 MDHEN and CDR2 SYDVKM. The CDR3 loop is CASSLGMGPHEQYF. CDR3 sequence (DNA): TGTGCCAGCAGTTTAGGCATGGGTCCCCACGAGCAGTACTTC.

V gene TRBV20-1 combines with J gene TRBJ2-1, with 11 nucleotides matching TRBD2. Losses at the gene ends were 0 bases for V and 5 bases for J; bases not matched to a gene: 6. CDR1 is DFQATT and CDR2 is SNEGSKA in the germline V gene (reference sequence). The CDR3 has 16 residues. Here the CDR3 DNA reads TGCAGTGCTAGAGATGTGGCTAGCGGGAGGCACAATGAGCAGTTCTTC. Its translation: CSARDVASGRHNEQFF.

The V and J genes are TRBV5-1 and TRBJ2-7, with no clear D. This CDR3 has 15 amino acids. Germline CDR1 is SGHRS and CDR2 is YFSETQ. Trimming removed 0 bases at V and 5 bases at J, with 15 bases between. The CDR3 coding sequence is TGCGCCAGCAGCTTGGGGAGCAGGAAGTCTGACGAGCAGTACTTC. It is translated as CASSLGSRKSDEQYF.

The chain recombines TRBV12-5 with TRBJ2-3, with TRBD1 as a possible D gene (8 bases). This CDR3 has 15 amino acids. Trimming took 0 bases from V and 3 from J, leaving 10 bases between them. From germline, CDR1 is LGHNT and CDR2 FRNRAP. For the CDR3, the DNA is TGTGCTAGTGGTTTGGTACAGGGGGGGACAGATACGCAGTATTTT. Its translation is CASGLVQGGTDTQYF.

The chain recombines TRBV27 with TRBJ2-7; D is perhaps TRBD2 (6 bases). V lost 0 bases to trimming and J lost 5 bases, with 8 bases between them. This CDR3 comprises 13 residues. Germline V lookup: CDR1 MNHEY, CDR2 SMNVEV (reference sequence). The CDR3 DNA sequence: TGTGCCAGCAGTTTATCAAGGACTAACGAGCAGTACTTC. As protein: CASSLSRTNEQYF.

The V and J genes are TRBV27 and TRBJ1-2; TRBD1 matches 8 bases. V dropped 6 bases and J dropped 8; count of bases not matched to a gene: 8. This CDR3 contains 13 residues. CDR1 and CDR2 from the germline V gene are MNHEY and SMNVEV (reference sequence). The CDR3 bases are TGTGCCAGCAGAACGGACAGGGTGAGCGGCTACACCTTC. Protein: CASRTDRVSGYTF.

The chain carries TRBV9 and TRBJ2-1, with unresolved D. The CDR3 contains 10 residues. V was clipped by 3 bases and J by 9 bases, with 4 bases between them. Germline V gene sequence: CDR1 SGDLS, CDR2 YYNGEE. The CDR3 nucleotides are TGTGCCAGCAGCGCCTCTGAGCAGTTCTTC. It specifies CASSASEQFF. Looking up the rest from reference TRBV9 and TRBJ2-1 gives the full variable domain: DSGVTQTPKHLITATGQRVTLRCSPRSGDLSVYWYQQSLDQGLQFLIQYYNGEERAKGNILERFSAQQFPDLHSELNLSSLELGDSALYFCASSASEQFFGPGTRLTVL.

The chain employs TRBV10-3 and TRBJ1-6; the D gene is possibly TRBD1 (6 bases). Trimming shortened V by 0 bases and J by 7 bases, and 13 bases separated the two germline ends. The germline V gene has CDR1 ENHRY and CDR2 SYGVKD. The CDR3 is made up of 16 amino acids. CDR3 region: CAISESGGTENSPLHF. The CDR3 nucleotides are TGTGCCATCAGTGAGTCAGGGGGGACGGAGAATTCACCCCTCCACTTT.

This clonotype was observed a few times. V and J are TRBV27 and TRBJ2-3; 13 nucleotides agree with TRBD2. V shed 2 bases, J shed 4 bases, and the junction held 9 bases outside the gene matches. The CDR3 runs to 18 residues. Germline-derived CDR1 and CDR2 are MNHEY and SMNVEV (reference sequence). This CDR3 reads CASSLLRTSGRSSDTQYF. The CDR3 DNA sequence: TGTGCCAGCAGTTTACTCCGGACTAGCGGGAGAAGCTCAGATACGCAGTATTTT.

This sequence joins TRBV3-1 and TRBJ1-2; 11 nucleotides match TRBD1. The ends lost 5 bases at V and 4 bases at J; junction bases unmatched: 12. Germline V lookup: CDR1 LGHDT, CDR2 YNNKEL (reference sequence). The CDR3 consists of 17 residues. As DNA, the CDR3 is TGTGCCAGCAGCGAAGGACAGGGGGCTGTGGTCCCCTATGGCTACACCTTC. Translation: CASSEGQGAVVPYGYTF.

The rearrangement links TRBV7-9 to TRBJ2-7, with a possible D match to TRBD1 (6 bases). The germline CDR1 and CDR2 sequences are SEHNR and FQNEAQ (reference sequence). This CDR3 spans 14 amino acids. Trimming stripped 3 bases from V and 5 bases from J, with 14 bases between. The CDR3 DNA follows: TGTGCCAGCAGCTTCTCCAGGGGTGGAGACGAGCAGTACTTC. This gives the protein CASSFSRGGDEQYF.

V gene TRBV30 combines with J gene TRBJ2-7; D gene ambiguous. With 2 bases removed from V and 3 bases from J, the gap between germline ends came to 11 bases. The CDR3 is 13 residues long. Germline CDR1 reads GTSNPN; CDR2 reads SVGIG (reference sequence). The CDR3 sequence is CAWSLLGDYEQYF. CDR3 in DNA: TGTGCCTGGAGTCTCCTTGGCGACTACGAGCAGTACTTC.

V is TRBV5-1 and J is TRBJ2-1; 10 nucleotides align to TRBD1. The V gene end was trimmed by 7 bases and the J gene end by 5 bases; junction bases not matched to a gene: 3. There are 13 residues in the CDR3. Germline CDR1 and CDR2: SGHRS and YFSETQ. As DNA, the CDR3 is TGCGCCAGCTACGGGACAGGGGACAATGAGCAGTTCTTC. Residues: CASYGTGDNEQFF.

V usage is TRBV20-1 and J usage is TRBJ2-1; D gene uncertain. The CDR3 has 14 amino acids. Germline assignment: CDR1 DFQATT and CDR2 SNEGSKA (reference sequence). The chain's CDR3 is CSPGHRSSYNEQFF. As DNA, the CDR3 is TGCAGCCCCGGGCACCGGAGTTCCTACAATGAGCAGTTCTTC.

V gene TRBV20-1 combines with J gene TRBJ2-7; 8 bases agree with TRBD2. Germline CDR1 is DFQATT and CDR2 is SNEGSKA (reference sequence). J gave up 0 bases and V 1 base, and 8 bases lay outside the gene matches. The CDR3 length is 16 residues. CDR3 amino acids: CSARAPLAGLSYEQYF. For the CDR3, the DNA is TGCAGTGCTAGAGCCCCCCTAGCGGGCCTCTCCTACGAGCAGTACTTC.